The 16 T cell receptor beta chains below all came from one sample that was sequenced in a study of T cell responses to AZD1222 COVID-19 vaccine. The data were produced by immunoSEQ multiplex PCR, yet TCRdb's version contains in-frame clones alone and is incomplete. The profile shows approximately 120,000 clones, 90% to 95% of them singletons. The source material was peripheral blood, sampled on day 0 of AZD1222 vaccination. These receptors were taken from an adult in good health.

This chain links TRBV24-1 with TRBJ2-7; D gene ambiguous. This CDR3 contains 12 residues. V was shortened by 2 bases and J by 3 bases, with 4 bases between the two germline ends. Per the germline V gene, CDR1 is KGHDR and CDR2 is SFDVKD. CDR3 bases: TGTGCCACCAGTGATTGGGGCTACGAGCAGTACTTC. Translation gives CATSDWGYEQYF.

The chain is built from TRBV2 and TRBJ1-5; no clear D. With 8 bases removed from V and 5 bases from J, the gap between germline ends came to 16 bases. Germline values: CDR1 SNHLY, CDR2 FYNNEI. The CDR3 length is 14 residues. The CDR3 spells CASSAKILHQPQHF. The CDR3 DNA follows: TGTGCCAGCTCAGCGAAGATCCTTCATCAGCCCCAGCATTTT.

The chain links TRBV5-1 to TRBJ1-5, with D perhaps matching TRBD1 (5 bases). The V gene's germline CDR1 is SGHRS and CDR2 YFSETQ. The length of the CDR3 is 13 residues. V was cut by 0 bases and J by 9 bases, with 10 bases left in between. CDR3 sequence: CASSLEGFGPQHF. The CDR3 region has the DNA TGCGCCAGCAGCTTGGAGGGGTTCGGGCCCCAGCATTTT.

For this clone: The identical CDR3 is also encoded by other nucleotide sequences in the sample. V and J are TRBV18 and TRBJ2-7; tentative D call: TRBD2 (6 bases). CDR1 and CDR2 from the germline V gene are KGHSH and LQKENI. V lost 2 bases to trimming and J lost 4 bases, with 6 bases between them. The CDR3 is 12 amino acids. The DNA for the CDR3 is TGTGCCAGCTCACCAGGGGGGTACGAGCAGTACTTC. Translated, it gives CASSPGGYEQYF.

This clone was recorded once. The rearrangement links TRBV12-3 or TRBV12-4 to TRBJ2-7; D gene ambiguous. This CDR3 has 11 residues. The V end was cut by 1 base, the J end by 6 bases, with 4 bases between. The CDR3 loop reads CASSLGFEQYF. The CDR3 nucleotides read TGTGCCAGCAGTTTAGGCTTCGAGCAGTACTTC.

The CDR3 is CASSPGHTLNEQYF. Here the CDR3 DNA reads TGTGCCAGCAGCCCGGGACATACCCTAAACGAGCAGTACTTC. The gene calls are TRBV7-2 and TRBJ2-7, with a possible D match to TRBD1 (6 bases). Trimming shortened V by 5 bases and J by 5 bases, and 16 bases separated the two germline ends. Germline V gene lookup returns CDR1 SGHTA and CDR2 FQGNSA. The length of the CDR3 is 14 residues.

The CDR3 is CASSLGASYEQYF. In DNA form, the CDR3 reads TGTGCCAGCAGCTTAGGGGCGTCCTACGAGCAGTACTTC. This chain uses TRBV11-1 with TRBJ2-7; no firm D call. Per germline, CDR1 SGHAT and CDR2 FQDESV (reference sequence). The CDR3 is 13 residues long. Trimming pared 1 base from V and 1 base from J, leaving 5 bases between.

J is TRBJ1-1 and V is TRBV5-1; 9 bases map to TRBD1. Germline V CDR1 and CDR2: SGHRS, YFSETQ. V lost 4 bases to trimming and J lost 3 bases; unmatched junction nucleotides: 7. The CDR3 runs to 15 residues. CDR3 residues: CASSRSGQGHTEAFF. The CDR3 region has the DNA TGCGCCAGCAGCCGCTCGGGACAGGGCCACACTGAAGCTTTCTTT.

This clone showed up just a few times. The chain joins TRBV6-5 to TRBJ1-6; D gene ambiguous. Germline lookup yields CDR1 MNHEY and CDR2 SVGAGI. The CDR3 is 13 residues long. Deletions cut 1 base from V and 7 bases from J, with 5 bases between. The CDR3 sequence is CASSYFGNSPLHF. CDR3 coding DNA: TGTGCCAGCAGTTACTTTGGGAATTCACCCCTCCACTTT.

The rearrangement joins TRBV19 to TRBJ1-5; D call uncertain. Germline CDR1 is LNHDA and CDR2 is SQIVND (reference sequence). The V end was cut by 8 bases, the J end by 1 base, with 15 bases between. CDR3 size: 15 residues. The CDR3 sequence: CASGAGPESNQPQHF. Here the CDR3 DNA reads TGTGCCAGTGGCGCCGGGCCCGAAAGCAATCAGCCCCAGCATTTT.

The chain has TRBV7-9 and TRBJ1-1; D is unclear. Trimming left V 2 bases short and J 5 bases short, with 12 bases between. The CDR3 totals 14 residues. The V gene's germline CDR1 is SEHNR and CDR2 FQNEAQ (reference sequence). The CDR3 protein is CASSLMNPGTEAFF. As DNA, the CDR3 is TGTGCCAGCAGCTTAATGAACCCGGGGACTGAAGCTTTCTTT.

The V call is TRBV21-1, the J call TRBJ1-2; TRBD1, the table's D call, was not compared with the DNA. TRBV21-1 is given as a pseudogene. The CDR3 consists of 14 residues. The CDR3 is CASSYLDRDYGYTF. The CDR3 DNA follows: TGTGCCAGCAGCTACCTGGACAGGGACTATGGCTACACCTTC.

The J gene is TRBJ1-2, the V gene TRBV12-3 or TRBV12-4; D unresolved. The germline V and J ends were trimmed by 0 bases and 8 bases, with 7 bases remaining between them. There are 12 residues in the CDR3. Here the CDR3 DNA reads TGTGCCAGCAGTTTAGCACTTCAAGGCTACACCTTC. Its protein product is CASSLALQGYTF.

The chain recombines TRBV2 with TRBJ1-5; D call uncertain. Germline V gene data show CDR1 as SNHLY and CDR2 as FYNNEI. Trimming removed 8 bases at V and 3 bases at J, with 11 bases between. The CDR3 length is 13 residues. The CDR3 protein is CASRRDTNQPQHF. CDR3 sequence (DNA): TGTGCCAGCCGTCGGGATACCAATCAGCCCCAGCATTTT.

This clone has only one observation. V is TRBV7-2 and J is TRBJ1-6; D might be TRBD1 (5 bases). The CDR3 runs to 19 residues. V was shortened by 6 bases and J by 13 bases, with 34 bases between the two germline ends. Looked up from germline, CDR1 is SGHTA and CDR2 is FQGNSA. The CDR3 DNA is TGTGCCAGCAGAGCAGGGATGCGGACTCTTACAATACCTCGTCCGCCCCTCCACTTT. Its translation is CASRAGMRTLTIPRPPLHF.

The chain combines TRBV7-2 with TRBJ2-7, with D uncertain. Trimming removed 5 bases at V and 1 base at J, with 9 bases between. The CDR3 spans 13 residues. CDR1 and CDR2 (germline): SGHTA, FQGNSA. The DNA for the CDR3 is TGTGCCAGCAGCAACACCGGTTCCTACGAGCAGTACTTC. Its protein is CASSNTGSYEQYF. The full variable domain, its missing parts supplied by reference TRBV7-2 and TRBJ2-7, is GAGVSQSPSNKVTEKGKDVELRCDPISGHTALYWYRQSLGQGLEFLIYFQGNSAPDKSGLPSDRFSAERTGGSVSTLTIQRTQQEDSAVYLCASSNTGSYEQYFGPGTRLTVT.